The 3 T cell receptor beta chains listed next were all sequenced from one sample in a study of cytomegalovirus exposure and HLA in healthy donors. PCR involved 60 Vbeta and 13 Jbeta primers. Assay used: immunoSEQ multiplex PCR; TCRdb lists only in-frame clones, some missing. In the table there are a few hundred thousand clones, around 75% of which are singletons. Sequencing was performed on PBMCs. The receptors shown here come from a woman aged 30 to 39 in good health and CMV-seronegative.

Points on this clone: This could be a read error, since a much larger clone is one nucleotide away. The chain couples TRBV27 to TRBJ1-1, with D maybe TRBD1 (5 bases). The CDR3 runs to 12 residues. Germline V gene data show CDR1 as MNHEY and CDR2 as SMNVEV (reference sequence). Here the CDR3 reads CASSLQGTEALF. Here the CDR3 DNA reads TGTGCCAGCAGTTTACAGGGCACTGAAGCTTTATTT.

The chain joins TRBV6-5 to TRBJ2-3; D might be TRBD2 (7 bases). Trimming left V 9 bases short and J 0 bases short, with 10 bases between. The CDR3 runs 13 residues. Germline CDR1 is MNHEY and CDR2 is SVGAGI. The DNA of the CDR3 is TGTGCCAGGGCGGGGGCTAGCACAGATACGCAGTATTTT. This sequence encodes CARAGASTDTQYF.

This chain links TRBV4-2 with TRBJ2-5; unclear D gene. Germline V gene lookup returns CDR1 LGHNA and CDR2 YNFKEQ. Trimming cost V 1 base and J 5 bases, with 8 bases left between them. This CDR3 comprises 13 residues. CDR3 DNA sequence: TGTGCCAGCAGCCAAGGCCCCGGGGAGACCCAGTACTTC. Residues: CASSQGPGETQYF.